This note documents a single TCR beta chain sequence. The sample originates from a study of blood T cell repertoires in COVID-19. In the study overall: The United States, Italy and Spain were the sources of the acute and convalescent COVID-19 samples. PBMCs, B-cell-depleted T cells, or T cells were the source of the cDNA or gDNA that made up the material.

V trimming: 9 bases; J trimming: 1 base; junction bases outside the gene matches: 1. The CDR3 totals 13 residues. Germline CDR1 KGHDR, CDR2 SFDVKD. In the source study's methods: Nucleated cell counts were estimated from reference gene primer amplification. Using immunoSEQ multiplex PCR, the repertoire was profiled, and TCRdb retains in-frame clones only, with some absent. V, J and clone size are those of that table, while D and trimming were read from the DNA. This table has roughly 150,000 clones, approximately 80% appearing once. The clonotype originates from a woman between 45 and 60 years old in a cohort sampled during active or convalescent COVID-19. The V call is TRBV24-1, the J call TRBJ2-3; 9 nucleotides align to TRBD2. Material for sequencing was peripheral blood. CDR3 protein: CATSSGGTDTQYF. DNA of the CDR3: TGTGCCACCTCTAGCGGGGGCACAGATACGCAGTATTTT.